These 8 T cell receptor beta chains were sequenced from one sample in a study of Graves' ophthalmopathy and Graves' hyperthyroidism. The TCR beta CDR3 regions underwent amplification from RNA transcripts. Second-round multiplex PCR came after a first-round RT-PCR that employed HTBI primers. TCRdb used MiXCR to reprocess the multiplex PCR reads, holding one entry per CDR3 protein. The table lists 300,000 to 400,000 distinct CDR3 sequences, roughly 15% of them singletons, with roughly an eighth in the top ten. The material sequenced was peripheral blood. Receptors originate from an adult man with Graves' ophthalmopathy.

This clonotype came up many times. The chain links TRBV6-5 to TRBJ1-6, with TRBD1 identical over 7 bases. The CDR3 is made up of 14 amino acids. The germline V gene encodes CDR1 MNHEY and CDR2 SVGAGI. With V trimmed by 6 bases and J by 9 bases, 8 bases remained unmatched. CDR3 DNA: TGTGCCAGCAGCAGACAGGGTATCGGTTCACCCCTCCACTTT. It codes for CASSRQGIGSPLHF.

The chain carries TRBV19 and TRBJ1-1; no reliable D call. The CDR3 sequence is 14 residues long. The ends were cut back, 4 bases at V and 11 bases at J, with 20 bases in the middle. The germline V gene has CDR1 LNHDA and CDR2 SQIVND (reference sequence). The CDR3 region has the DNA TGTGCCAGTAGTAACCCGCGGGAGCGCCTACGGGCTTTCTTT. Its protein is CASSNPRERLRAFF.

In its sample, this clonotype was seen a few times. The rearrangement links TRBV2 to TRBJ1-5; D is unresolved. The CDR3 is 15 amino acids. The V end was cut by 5 bases, the J end by 1 base, with 12 bases between. The germline gives CDR1 SNHLY, CDR2 FYNNEI. CDR3 DNA sequence: TGTGCCAGCAGTCCCCTAGGTTTGAGCAATCAGCCCCAGCATTTT. Amino acid sequence: CASSPLGLSNQPQHF.

This clonotype was seen repeatedly, ten times or more. The chain carries TRBV20-1 and TRBJ2-5; D gene uncertain. The V and J ends lost 3 bases and 1 base respectively, with 9 bases between them. The CDR3 consists of 13 residues. Germline-derived CDR1 and CDR2 are DFQATT and SNEGSKA (reference sequence). CDR3 protein: CSASRVVQETQYF. As DNA, the CDR3 is TGCAGTGCTAGTCGGGTAGTCCAAGAGACCCAGTACTTC.

Ten or more counts support this clonotype. This chain joins TRBV4-2 and TRBJ1-1; D may be TRBD1 (5 bases). Germline CDR1 and CDR2: LGHNA and YNFKEQ. The CDR3 extends over 15 amino acids. V shed 3 bases and J shed 5 bases, with 16 bases lying between them. Here the CDR3 reads CASSHVGQGGTEAFF. CDR3 nucleotide sequence: TGTGCCAGCAGCCACGTGGGGCAGGGTGGGACTGAAGCTTTCTTT.

This clonotype showed up many times. The chain combines TRBV7-6 with TRBJ2-1; D ambiguous. V dropped 1 base and J dropped 2 bases, with 9 bases sitting between them. There are 15 residues in the CDR3. Germline loops: CDR1 SGHVS, CDR2 FNYEAQ. CDR3 sequence reads: CASSLDLLTYNEQFF. CDR3 nucleotides: TGTGCCAGCAGCTTAGATTTACTAACCTACAATGAGCAGTTCTTC. The full variable domain, its missing parts supplied by reference TRBV7-6 and TRBJ2-1, is GAGVSQSPRYKVTKRGQDVALRCDPISGHVSLYWYRQALGQGPEFLTYFNYEAQQDKSGLPNDRFSAERPEGSISTLTIQRTEQRDSAMYRCASSLDLLTYNEQFFGPGTRLTVL.

Notes on this clonotype: The missing conserved phenylalanine or tryptophan at the end of this CDR3 makes a read error likely. No DNA is shown, since the ends of the CDR3 on it are uncertain; the CDR3 is the one TCRdb lists. This sequence joins TRBV27 and TRBJ1-1; TRBD1 reflects the table's D call only, with no check against the DNA. The germline gives CDR1 MNHEY, CDR2 SMNVEV (reference sequence). The CDR3 region is 9 residues in length, termini included. This chain's CDR3 is CASSLDRVL.

At least ten counts were recorded for this clonotype. The rearrangement joins TRBV5-4 to TRBJ2-5, with 7 bases that match TRBD1. This CDR3 has 15 amino acids. Germline V gene sequence: CDR1 SGHNT, CDR2 YYREEE (reference sequence). With V trimmed by 4 bases and J by 2 bases, 8 bases remained unmatched. Here the CDR3 reads CASSRGGQAQETQYF. CDR3 in DNA: TGTGCCAGCAGCCGAGGAGGACAGGCGCAAGAGACCCAGTACTTC.